This entry concerns a single T cell receptor beta chain. This record comes from a study of shared clonotypes between healthy human individuals. Naive CD8 populations comprised CD45RO-negative cells positively selected for CCR7, excluding terminally differentiated effector memory CD45RA+ cells. Per germline, CDR1 MNHNY and CDR2 SVGAGI (reference sequence). The germline V and J ends were trimmed by 0 bases and 3 bases, with 12 bases remaining between them. This CDR3 has 16 amino acids. The authors distributed each subset's genomic DNA evenly over several immunoSEQ plates. A roughly 200 ng quantity of DNA, tens of thousands of T cell genomes, went into the sorted-subset replicate PCRs. Clones were sequenced by immunoSEQ multiplex PCR, and TCRdb holds only the in-frame ones, with some missing. The sample lists approximately 740,000 clones, approximately 92% occurring once.

The genes are TRBV6-6 and TRBJ1-5; D is possibly TRBD1 (5 bases). The sequence was collected from a man in his thirties or forties in good health. Material for sequencing was naive CD8+ T cells sorted from blood. In nucleotides, the CDR3 is TGTGCCAGCAGTTACTCTCGGGGGAGCCCCAATCAGCCCCAGCATTTT. This encodes CASSYSRGSPNQPQHF.